This TCR beta chain was observed in a study of blood T cell repertoires in COVID-19. The wider study: Specimens from acute and convalescent COVID-19 originated in the United States, Italy and Spain. The cDNA or gDNA used as material had been derived from T cells, B-cell-depleted T cells, or PBMCs.

In the authors' workflow: Reference gene primer amplification gave estimated nucleated cell counts. The table came from immunoSEQ multiplex PCR; TCRdb's copy has only in-frame clones and leaves some out. V and J calls and clone size follow that table, whereas D and trimming were derived from the DNA. The sample carries a few hundred thousand clones, around 81% recorded once. The V and J ends lost 5 bases and 3 bases, in that order; junction bases with no gene match: 7. The germline gives CDR1 LNHDA, CDR2 SQIVND (reference sequence). The CDR3 consists of 16 residues. The V and J genes are TRBV19 and TRBJ2-2; 9 nucleotides line up with TRBD1. The specimen was peripheral blood. This clonotype originated in a woman between 50 and 59 years old with active or convalescent COVID-19. The chain's CDR3 is CASSGRQGVYTGELFF. DNA for the CDR3: TGTGCCAGTAGTGGGCGACAGGGGGTTTACACCGGGGAGCTGTTTTTT.